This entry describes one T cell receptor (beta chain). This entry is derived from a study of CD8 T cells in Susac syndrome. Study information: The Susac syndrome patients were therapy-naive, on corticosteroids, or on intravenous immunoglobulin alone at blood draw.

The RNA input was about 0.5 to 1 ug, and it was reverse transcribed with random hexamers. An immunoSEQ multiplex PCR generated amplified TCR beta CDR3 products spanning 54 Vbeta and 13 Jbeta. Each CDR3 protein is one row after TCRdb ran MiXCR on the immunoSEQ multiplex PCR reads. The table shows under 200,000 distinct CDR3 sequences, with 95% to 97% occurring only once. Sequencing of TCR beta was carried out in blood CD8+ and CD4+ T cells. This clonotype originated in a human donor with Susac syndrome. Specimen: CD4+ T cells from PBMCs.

The CDR3 spells CASSVGLARADTQYF. As DNA, the CDR3 is TGTGCCAGCAGTGTTGGCCTAGCTCGGGCAGATACGCAGTATTTT. The chain combines TRBV6-2 or TRBV6-3 with TRBJ2-3; D is possibly TRBD2 (5 bases). V was pared by 5 bases and J by 4 bases, with 16 bases between. Germline V gives CDR1 MNHEY, CDR2 SVGEGT. CDR3 size: 15 residues.